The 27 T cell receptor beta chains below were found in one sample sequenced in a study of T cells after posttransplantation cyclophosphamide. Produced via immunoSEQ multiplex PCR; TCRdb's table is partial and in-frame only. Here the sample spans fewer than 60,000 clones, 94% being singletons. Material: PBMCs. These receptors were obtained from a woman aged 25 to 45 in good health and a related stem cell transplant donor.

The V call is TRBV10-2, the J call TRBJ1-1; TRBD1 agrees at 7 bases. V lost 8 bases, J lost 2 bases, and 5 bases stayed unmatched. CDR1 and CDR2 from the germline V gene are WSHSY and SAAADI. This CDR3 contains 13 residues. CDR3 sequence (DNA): TGCGCCAGCTTACAGGGGACCAACACTGAAGCTTTCTTT. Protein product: CASLQGTNTEAFF.

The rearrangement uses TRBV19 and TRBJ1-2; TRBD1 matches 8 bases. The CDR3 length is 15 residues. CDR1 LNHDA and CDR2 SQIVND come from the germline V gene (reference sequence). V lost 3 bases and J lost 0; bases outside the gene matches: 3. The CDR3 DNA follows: TGTGCCAGTAGTATCGACAGGGGCGCTAACTATGGCTACACCTTC. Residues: CASSIDRGANYGYTF. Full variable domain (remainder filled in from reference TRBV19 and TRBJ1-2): DGGITQSPKYLFRKEGQNVTLSCEQNLNHDAMYWYRQDPGQGLRLIYYSQIVNDFQKGDIAEGYSVSREKKESFPLTVTSAQKNPTAFYLCASSIDRGANYGYTFGSGTRLTVV.

CDR3 in amino acids: CASSFPGSYNEQFF. The DNA for the CDR3 is TGTGCCAGCAGTTTTCCGGGGTCCTACAATGAGCAGTTCTTC. The chain is built from TRBV27 and TRBJ2-1; tentatively, D is TRBD2 (5 bases). The germline V gene has CDR1 MNHEY and CDR2 SMNVEV (reference sequence). V was trimmed by 3 bases and J by 1 base, leaving 7 bases between them. This CDR3 spans 14 amino acids.

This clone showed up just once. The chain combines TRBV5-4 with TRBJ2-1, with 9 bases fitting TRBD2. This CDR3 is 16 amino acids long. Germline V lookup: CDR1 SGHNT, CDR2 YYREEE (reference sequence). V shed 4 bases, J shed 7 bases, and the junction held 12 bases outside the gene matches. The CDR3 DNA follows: TGTGCCAGCAGCATCTTTGGCGGGGGGGTTATGAATGAGCAGTTCTTC. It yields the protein CASSIFGGGVMNEQFF.

Here the CDR3 reads CASSPNSEETQYF. CDR3 sequence (DNA): TGTGCCAGCAGCCCGAACTCGGAAGAGACCCAGTACTTC. V and J are TRBV5-4 and TRBJ2-5; D is unclear. This CDR3 has 13 amino acids. The V and J ends lost 4 bases and 3 bases respectively, with 10 bases between them. Germline-derived CDR1 and CDR2 are SGHNT and YYREEE (reference sequence).

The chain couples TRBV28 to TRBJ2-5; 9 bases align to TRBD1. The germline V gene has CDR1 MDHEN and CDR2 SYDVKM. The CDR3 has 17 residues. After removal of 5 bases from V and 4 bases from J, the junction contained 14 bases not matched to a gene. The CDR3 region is CASSRLTGTGKAETQYF. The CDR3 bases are TGTGCCAGCAGTCGTCTAACCGGGACAGGGAAAGCAGAGACCCAGTACTTC.

Written as DNA, the CDR3 is TGTGCCAGCAGCTTTGGCCTCGAGCCCCAGCATTTT. It translates to CASSFGLEPQHF. The rearrangement joins TRBV7-8 to TRBJ1-5; no reliable D call. The CDR3 totals 12 residues. Trimming shortened V by 3 bases and J by 8 bases, and 8 bases separated the two germline ends. Germline V gene sequence: CDR1 SGHVS, CDR2 FQNEAQ.

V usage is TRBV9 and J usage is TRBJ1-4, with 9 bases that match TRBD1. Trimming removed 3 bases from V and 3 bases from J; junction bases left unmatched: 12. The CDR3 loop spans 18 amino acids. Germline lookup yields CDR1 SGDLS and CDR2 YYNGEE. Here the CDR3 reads CASSAHRGRAFANEKLFF. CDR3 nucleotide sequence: TGTGCCAGCAGCGCACACAGGGGGCGGGCTTTTGCTAATGAAAAACTGTTTTTT.

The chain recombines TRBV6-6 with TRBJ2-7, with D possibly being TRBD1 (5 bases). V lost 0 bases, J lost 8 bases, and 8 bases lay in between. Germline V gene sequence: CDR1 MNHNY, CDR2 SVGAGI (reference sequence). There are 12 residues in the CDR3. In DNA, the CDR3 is TGTGCCAGCAGTTACTCACAGGAAAAGCAGTACTTC. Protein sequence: CASSYSQEKQYF.

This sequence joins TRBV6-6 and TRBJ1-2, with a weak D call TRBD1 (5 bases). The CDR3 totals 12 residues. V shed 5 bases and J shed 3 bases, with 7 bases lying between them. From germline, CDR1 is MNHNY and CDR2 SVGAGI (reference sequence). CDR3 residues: CASSRGDYGYTF. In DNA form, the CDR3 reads TGTGCCAGCAGTAGGGGCGACTATGGCTACACCTTC.

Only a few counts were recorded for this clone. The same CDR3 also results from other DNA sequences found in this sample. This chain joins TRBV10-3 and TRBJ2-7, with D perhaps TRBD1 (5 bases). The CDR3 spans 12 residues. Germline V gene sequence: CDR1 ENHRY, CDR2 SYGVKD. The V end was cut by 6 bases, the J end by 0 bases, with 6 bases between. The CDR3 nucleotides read TGTGCCATCAGCGACAGCTCCTACGAGCAGTACTTC. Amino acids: CAISDSSYEQYF.

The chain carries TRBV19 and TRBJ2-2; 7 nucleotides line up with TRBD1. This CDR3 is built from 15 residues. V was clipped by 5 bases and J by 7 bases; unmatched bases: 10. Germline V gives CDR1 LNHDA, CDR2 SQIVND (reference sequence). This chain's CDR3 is CASSGRQGVSGELFF. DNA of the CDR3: TGTGCCAGTAGTGGGCGACAGGGCGTAAGCGGGGAGCTGTTTTTT.

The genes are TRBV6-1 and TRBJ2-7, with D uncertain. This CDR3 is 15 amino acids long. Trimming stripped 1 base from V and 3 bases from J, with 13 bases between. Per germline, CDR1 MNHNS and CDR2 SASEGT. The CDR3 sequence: CASSEEPSGLYEQYF. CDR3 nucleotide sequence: TGTGCCAGCAGTGAAGAGCCCAGTGGGCTCTACGAGCAGTACTTC.

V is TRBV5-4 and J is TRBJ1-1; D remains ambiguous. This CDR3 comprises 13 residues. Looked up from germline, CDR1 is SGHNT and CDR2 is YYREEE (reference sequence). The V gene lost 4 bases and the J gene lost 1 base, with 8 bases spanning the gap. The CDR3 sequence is CASSIDTNTEAFF. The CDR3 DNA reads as TGTGCCAGCAGCATTGACACGAACACTGAAGCTTTCTTT.

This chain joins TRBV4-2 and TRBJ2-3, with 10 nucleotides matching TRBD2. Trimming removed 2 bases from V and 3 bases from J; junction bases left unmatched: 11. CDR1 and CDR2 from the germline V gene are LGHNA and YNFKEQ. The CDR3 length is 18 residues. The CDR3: CASSQLVAGGIGTDTQYF. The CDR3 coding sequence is TGTGCCAGCAGCCAATTGGTAGCGGGGGGCATCGGGACAGATACGCAGTATTTT.

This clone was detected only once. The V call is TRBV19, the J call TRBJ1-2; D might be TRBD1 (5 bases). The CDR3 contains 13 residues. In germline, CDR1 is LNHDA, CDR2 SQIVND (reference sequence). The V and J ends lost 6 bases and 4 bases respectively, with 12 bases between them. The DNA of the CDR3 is TGTGCCAGTAGCCCCGGCGGGGGCTATGGCTACACCTTC. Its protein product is CASSPGGGYGYTF.

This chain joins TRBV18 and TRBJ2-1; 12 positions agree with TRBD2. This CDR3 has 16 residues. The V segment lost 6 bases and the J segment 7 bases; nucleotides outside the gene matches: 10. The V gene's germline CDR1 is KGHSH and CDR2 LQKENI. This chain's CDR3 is CASSASGGVRRNEQFF. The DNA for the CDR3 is TGTGCCAGCTCGGCTAGCGGGGGGGTTCGTAGGAATGAGCAGTTCTTC.

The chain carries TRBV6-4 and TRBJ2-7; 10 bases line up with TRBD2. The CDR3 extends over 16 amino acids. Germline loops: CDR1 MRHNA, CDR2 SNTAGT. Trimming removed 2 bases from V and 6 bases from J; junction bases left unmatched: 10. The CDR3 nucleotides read TGTGCCAGCAGTGACCTAGCGGGGGTTCAACCCTCCGAGCAGTACTTC. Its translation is CASSDLAGVQPSEQYF.

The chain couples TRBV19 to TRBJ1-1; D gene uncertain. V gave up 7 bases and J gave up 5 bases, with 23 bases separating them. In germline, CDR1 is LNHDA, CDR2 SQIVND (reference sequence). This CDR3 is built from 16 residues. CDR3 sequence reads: CASTTRAYASLTEAFF. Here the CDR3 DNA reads TGTGCCAGTACCACGAGGGCGTACGCTTCTTTAACTGAAGCTTTCTTT.

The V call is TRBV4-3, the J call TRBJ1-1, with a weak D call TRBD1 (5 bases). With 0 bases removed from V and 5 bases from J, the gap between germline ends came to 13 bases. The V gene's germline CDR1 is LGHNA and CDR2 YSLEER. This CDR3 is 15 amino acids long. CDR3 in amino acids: CASSQDRFGGTEAFF. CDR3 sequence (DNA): TGCGCCAGCAGCCAAGATAGGTTCGGGGGGACTGAAGCTTTCTTT.

The CDR3 loop reads CASSLTGGHREQFF. CDR3 in DNA: TGTGCCAGCAGCTTGACAGGGGGTCATCGGGAGCAGTTCTTC. The V and J genes are TRBV5-6 and TRBJ2-1; 8 bases agree with TRBD1. Germline lookup yields CDR1 SGHDT and CDR2 YYEEEE. J gave up 10 bases and V 1 base, and 7 bases lay outside the gene matches. CDR3 length: 14 amino acids.

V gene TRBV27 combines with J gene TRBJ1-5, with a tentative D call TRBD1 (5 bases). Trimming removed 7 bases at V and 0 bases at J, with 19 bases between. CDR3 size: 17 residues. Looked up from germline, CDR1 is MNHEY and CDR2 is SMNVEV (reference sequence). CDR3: CASIPKGAEYSNQPQHF. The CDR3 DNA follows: TGTGCCAGCATCCCCAAAGGGGCGGAATATAGCAATCAGCCCCAGCATTTT.

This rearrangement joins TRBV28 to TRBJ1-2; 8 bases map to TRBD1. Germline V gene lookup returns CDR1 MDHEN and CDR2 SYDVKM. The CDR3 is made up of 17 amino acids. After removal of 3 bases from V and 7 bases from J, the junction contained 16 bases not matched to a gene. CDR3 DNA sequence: TGTGCCAGCAGTTTTCAGAAACCGGAAGAGACAGGGGCTGGCTACACCTTC. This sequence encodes CASSFQKPEETGAGYTF.

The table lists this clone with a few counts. CDR3 sequence (DNA): TGTGCCAGCAGTGAGTCAGATAATTCACCCCTCCACTTT. Translating gives CASSESDNSPLHF. V is TRBV6-4 and J is TRBJ1-6; D remains ambiguous. V lost 3 bases to trimming and J lost 5 bases, with 5 bases between them. CDR3 length: 13 residues. The germline V gene has CDR1 MRHNA and CDR2 SNTAGT.

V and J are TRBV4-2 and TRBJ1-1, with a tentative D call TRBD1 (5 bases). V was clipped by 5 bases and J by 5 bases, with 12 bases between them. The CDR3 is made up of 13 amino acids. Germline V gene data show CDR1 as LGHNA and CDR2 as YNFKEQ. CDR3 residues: CASSAPGRTEAFF. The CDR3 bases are TGTGCCAGCAGCGCGCCAGGGAGGACTGAAGCTTTCTTT.

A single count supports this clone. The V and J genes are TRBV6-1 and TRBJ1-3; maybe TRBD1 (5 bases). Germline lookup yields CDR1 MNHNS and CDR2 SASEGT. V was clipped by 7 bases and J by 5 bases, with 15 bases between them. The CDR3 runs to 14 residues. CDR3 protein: CASTLGGVRNTIYF. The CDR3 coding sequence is TGTGCCAGCACCCTGGGGGGTGTCAGAAACACCATATATTTT.

CDR3 protein: CASSLEVAGREQYF. The CDR3 bases are TGTGCCAGCAGCTTGGAAGTAGCGGGGCGAGAGCAGTACTTC. This sequence joins TRBV5-4 and TRBJ2-7; 8 nucleotides line up with TRBD2. J was trimmed by 7 bases and V by 0 bases; bases with no gene match: 6. The CDR3 covers 14 residues. Germline assignment: CDR1 SGHNT and CDR2 YYREEE (reference sequence). Filled out from reference TRBV5-4 and TRBJ2-7, the complete variable domain reads ETGVTQSPTHLIKTRGQQVTLRCSSQSGHNTVSWYQQALGQGPQFIFQYYREEENGRGNFPPRFSGLQFPNYSSELNVNALELDDSALYLCASSLEVAGREQYFGPGTRLTVT.